One sample yielded the 2 T cell receptor beta chains listed below, sequenced in a study of cytomegalovirus exposure and HLA in healthy donors. The assay was immunoSEQ multiplex PCR, and TCRdb's table has in-frame clones only and misses some. This sample has about 220,000 clones, with about 89% found just once. The sequencing sample was made of PBMCs. Receptors were obtained from a woman between 18 and 29 years old in good health and CMV-seronegative.

This chain connects TRBV28 to TRBJ1-6, with a weak D call TRBD1 (6 bases). V lost 3 bases, J lost 6 bases, and 12 bases lay in between. Germline V gives CDR1 MDHEN, CDR2 SYDVKM. CDR3 size: 15 residues. CDR3 nucleotide sequence: TGTGCCAGCAGTTTTACAGGGCGTTCTAATTCACCCCTCCACTTT. Protein: CASSFTGRSNSPLHF.

In this sample, this clone turned up once. The chain employs TRBV9 and TRBJ2-7; 11 bases map to TRBD1. Germline assignment: CDR1 SGDLS and CDR2 YYNGEE. CDR3 size: 14 residues. The junction had 2 bases not matched to a gene; V was cut back by 3 bases and J by 3 bases. CDR3 loop: CASSGGTGGYEQYF. The CDR3, as DNA: TGTGCCAGCAGCGGGGGGACAGGGGGCTACGAGCAGTACTTC.